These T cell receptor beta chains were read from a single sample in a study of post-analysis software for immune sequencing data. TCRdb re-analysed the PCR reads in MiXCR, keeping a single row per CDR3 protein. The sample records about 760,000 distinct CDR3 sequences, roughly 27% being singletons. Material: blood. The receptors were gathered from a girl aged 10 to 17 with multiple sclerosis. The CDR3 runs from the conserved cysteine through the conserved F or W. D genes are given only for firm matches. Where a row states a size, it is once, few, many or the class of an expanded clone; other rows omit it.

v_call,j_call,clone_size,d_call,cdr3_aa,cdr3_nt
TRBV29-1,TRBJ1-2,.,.,CSVQTDYYGYTF,TGCAGCGTCCAAACAGATTACTATGGCTACACCTTC
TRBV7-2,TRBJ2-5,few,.,CASSFLMFAEVETQYF,TGTGCCAGCAGCTTCCTCATGTTCGCTGAGGTAGAGACCCAGTACTTC
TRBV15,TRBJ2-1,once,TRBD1,CATSGDRVDEQFF,TGTGCCACCAGCGGCGACAGGGTGGATGAGCAGTTCTTC
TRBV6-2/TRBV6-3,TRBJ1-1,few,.,CASNTRTEAFF,TGTGCCAGCAATACTCGGACTGAAGCTTTCTTT
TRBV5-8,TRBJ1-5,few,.,CASSRRGSNQPQHF,TGTGCCAGCAGCCGCAGGGGAAGCAATCAGCCCCAGCATTTT
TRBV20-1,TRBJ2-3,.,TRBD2,CSAVGLAGGDTQYF,TGCAGTGCCGTGGGACTAGCGGGCGGAGATACGCAGTATTTT
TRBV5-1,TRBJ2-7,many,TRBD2,CASSLGLAGGEQYF,TGCGCCAGCAGCTTGGGGCTAGCGGGAGGCGAGCAGTACTTC
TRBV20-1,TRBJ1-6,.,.,CSARPPPGTYNSPLHF,TGCAGTGCTAGACCCCCTCCCGGGACATATAATTCACCCCTCCACTTT
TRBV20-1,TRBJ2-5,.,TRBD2,CSARLLAGVGETQYF,TGCAGTGCTAGACTCCTAGCGGGAGTGGGAGAGACCCAGTACTTC
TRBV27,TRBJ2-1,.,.,CASSLYEGNEQFF,TGTGCCAGCAGTTTATACGAGGGCAATGAGCAGTTCTTC
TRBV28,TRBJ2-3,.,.,CASSLQGTWDTQYF,TGTGCCAGCAGTTTGCAGGGGACGTGGGATACGCAGTATTTT
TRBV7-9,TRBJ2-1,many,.,CASSLGTYNEQFF,TGTGCCAGCAGCCTTGGGACCTACAATGAGCAGTTCTTC
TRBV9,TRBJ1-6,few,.,CASSVRPSNSPLHF,TGTGCCAGCAGCGTCCGGCCATCAAATTCACCCCTCCACTTT
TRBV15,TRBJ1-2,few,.,CATSRDNLGSGYTF,TGTGCCACCAGCAGAGATAACCTGGGGAGTGGCTACACCTTC
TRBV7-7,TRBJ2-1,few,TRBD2,CASSLSGGRGGSYNEQFF,TGTGCCAGCAGCTTATCAGGAGGGAGGGGCGGCTCCTACAATGAGCAGTTCTTC
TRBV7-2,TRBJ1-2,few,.,CASSSLDRGGYTF,TGTGCCAGCAGCTCCTTGGATCGGGGTGGCTACACCTTC
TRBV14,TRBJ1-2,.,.,CASSQDLGDIDGYTF,TGTGCCAGCAGCCAAGATTTGGGAGACATTGATGGCTACACCTTC
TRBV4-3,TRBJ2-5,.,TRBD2,CASSQDLAGEETQYF,TGCGCCAGCAGCCAAGATCTAGCGGGAGAGGAGACCCAGTACTTC
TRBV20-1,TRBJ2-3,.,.,CSAQGESPSTDAQYF,TGCAGTGCTCAGGGAGAGTCCCCTAGCACAGATGCGCAGTATTTT
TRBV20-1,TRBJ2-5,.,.,CSAERATGKETQYF,TGCAGTGCGGAGCGAGCCACCGGGAAAGAGACCCAGTACTTC
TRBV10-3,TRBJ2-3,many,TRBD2,CAIKASGMSDTQYF,TGTGCCATCAAGGCTAGCGGGATGTCGGATACGCAGTATTTT
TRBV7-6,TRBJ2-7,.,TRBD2,CASSKGTSGRETTVQYF,TGTGCCAGCAGCAAGGGGACTAGCGGGAGGGAAACGACGGTGCAGTACTTC
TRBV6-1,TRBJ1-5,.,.,CASSVGRNPNQPQHF,TGTGCCAGCAGTGTTGGACGAAACCCTAATCAGCCCCAGCATTTT
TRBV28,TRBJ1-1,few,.,CASSSPLSLNTEAFF,TGTGCCAGCAGTTCCCCCCTCAGCTTGAACACTGAAGCTTTCTTT
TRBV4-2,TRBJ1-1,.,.,CASSQGQSTEAFF,TGTGCCAGCAGCCAAGGGCAGTCTACTGAAGCTTTCTTT
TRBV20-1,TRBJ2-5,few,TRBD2,CSAREAGEETQYF,TGCAGTGCTAGAGAGGCGGGGGAAGAGACCCAGTACTTC
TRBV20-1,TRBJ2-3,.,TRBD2,CSARGVLAEPITDTQYF,TGCAGTGCTAGAGGGGTCCTAGCGGAACCTATCACAGATACGCAGTATTTT
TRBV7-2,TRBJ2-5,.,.,CASSRGLTGETQYF,TGTGCCAGCAGCCGGGGACTCACGGGGGAGACCCAGTACTTC
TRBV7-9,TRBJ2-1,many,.,CASSMGNEQFF,TGTGCCAGCAGCATGGGGAATGAGCAGTTCTTC
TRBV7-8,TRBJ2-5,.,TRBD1,CASSTPGTAQETQYF,TGTGCCAGCAGCACACCCGGGACAGCCCAAGAGACCCAGTACTTC
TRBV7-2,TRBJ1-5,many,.,CASSLSAGDQPQHF,TGTGCCAGCAGCTTATCAGCAGGGGATCAGCCCCAGCATTTT
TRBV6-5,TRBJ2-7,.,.,CASSYTRNRAYEQYF,TGTGCCAGCAGTTACACCCGAAACAGAGCCTACGAGCAGTACTTC
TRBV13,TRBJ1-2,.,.,CASSSGYNYGYTF,TGTGCCAGCAGCTCCGGATATAACTATGGCTACACCTTC
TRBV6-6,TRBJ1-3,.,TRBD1,CASTLGTADGNTIYF,TGTGCCAGCACCCTCGGGACAGCCGATGGAAACACCATATATTTT
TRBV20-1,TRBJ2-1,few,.,CSARGPQGNEQFF,TGCAGTGCTAGAGGTCCCCAGGGAAATGAGCAGTTCTTC
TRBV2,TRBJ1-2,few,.,CARGDGANYGYTF,TGTGCCAGAGGGGACGGTGCAAACTATGGCTACACCTTC
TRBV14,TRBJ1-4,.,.,CATSDIANEKLFF,TGTGCCACCTCGGACATTGCTAATGAAAAACTGTTTTTT
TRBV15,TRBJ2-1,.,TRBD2,CATSRTRGGEQVF,TGTGCCACCAGCCGAACCCGGGGGGGTGAGCAGGTCTTC
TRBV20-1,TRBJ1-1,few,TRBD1,CSARLLYGDREAFF,TGCAGTGCTAGACTACTTTACGGGGACAGGGAGGCTTTCTTT
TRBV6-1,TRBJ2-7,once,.,CACSPRAGEVNYEQYF,TGTGCCTGCAGCCCCAGGGCAGGGGAGGTCAACTACGAGCAGTACTTC
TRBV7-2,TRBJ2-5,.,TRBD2,CASSRVLSGGQETQYF,TGTGCCAGCAGCCGCGTCCTATCGGGGGGGCAAGAGACCCAGTACTTC
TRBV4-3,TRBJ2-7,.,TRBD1,CASSQDRTGARYEQYF,TGCGCCAGCAGCCAAGATAGAACAGGGGCGCGGTACGAGCAGTACTTC